A selection of T cell receptor beta chains follows, all from one sample in a study of Graves' ophthalmopathy and Graves' hyperthyroidism. MiXCR, run by TCRdb on the multiplex PCR reads, gives a single entry per CDR3 protein. The sample holds approximately 160,000 distinct CDR3 sequences; about two fifths are singletons and the top ten take around 8.9%. Source material: peripheral blood. Receptors originate from a man under 40 with Graves' ophthalmopathy. CDR3s include the opening cysteine and the closing phenylalanine or tryptophan. Expanded clones get a size class; other rows say once, few or many, or leave the size out.

CDR3 | V | size | J
CAIMPGQSREQYF | TRBV10-3 | - | TRBJ2-7
CASSYSRSRETQYF | TRBV6-5 | - | TRBJ2-5
CASSSPGTSGRETQYF | TRBV28 | many | TRBJ2-5
CSNSGRADEQYF | TRBV20-1 | many | TRBJ2-7
CASSYSSVSYQPQHF | TRBV6-4 | - | TRBJ1-5
CASSREGQGNTEAFF | TRBV18 | many | TRBJ1-1
CASSALTGDGYEQYF | TRBV6-1 | - | TRBJ2-7
CASTEKAGSRLFTDTQYF | TRBV6-4 | many | TRBJ2-3
CASSLAGVLTGELFF | TRBV6-2/TRBV6-3 | many | TRBJ2-2
CASSLQLMAFF | TRBV7-3 | - | TRBJ1-1
CASSLLILTEAFF | TRBV6-5 | - | TRBJ1-1
CASRIAGGSSYEQYF | TRBV28 | many | TRBJ2-7
CASKGYSNQPQHF | TRBV2 | many | TRBJ1-5
CASSYSRTITYEQYF | TRBV6-2/TRBV6-3 | many | TRBJ2-7
CSARVWGSTEAFF | TRBV20-1 | - | TRBJ1-1
CASRTGYEQYF | TRBV12-3/TRBV12-4 | many | TRBJ2-7
CASRLRDGGETQYF | TRBV11-3 | - | TRBJ2-5
CASKRTESPTGELFF | TRBV6-2/TRBV6-3 | - | TRBJ2-2
CASSYEEGVRYEQYF | TRBV6-2/TRBV6-3 | - | TRBJ2-7
CASTSSGIAAYGYTF | TRBV19 | many | TRBJ1-2
CASSTGGNQPQHF | TRBV28 | once | TRBJ1-5
CASTRGGNTEAFF | TRBV2 | many | TRBJ1-1